Sequencing of this TCR beta chain was carried out in a study of CD8 T cell repertoires and HIV-1 epitope variants. Overall study findings and caveats: No clonotypes responded to the TAALDMSHF plasma variant; several recognized KF9, one HW9.

Assay used: immunoSEQ multiplex PCR; TCRdb lists only in-frame clones, some missing. The table includes about 5,000 clones, around 65% detected once. Germline values: CDR1 SGHTA, CDR2 FQGNSA. Trimming removed 5 bases from V and 3 bases from J; junction bases left unmatched: 2. The CDR3 runs 13 residues. A note on this clone: Its specificity is unknown.

Sequencing was carried out using cultured CD8+ T cells derived from PBMCs. The chain joins TRBV7-2 to TRBJ2-7; 9 bases agree with TRBD1. This receptor was taken from a male donor with HIV. In DNA form, the CDR3 reads TGTGCCAGCAGCCCGGGACAGGGCTACGAGCAGTACTTC. This sequence encodes CASSPGQGYEQYF.